These 9 T cell receptor beta chains came from one sample sequenced in a study of identical twins. In TCRdb, the 5' RACE reads were re-called with MiXCR into one record per CDR3 protein. The data hold 300,000 to 400,000 distinct CDR3 sequences, with roughly an eighth observed a single time. The sample was also linked to a second study, of yellow fever vaccine responses in identical twins.

Material for sequencing was CD8+ T cells sorted from blood. These receptors were obtained from a woman under 30 in good health.

The gene calls are TRBV7-8 and TRBJ1-2, with D possibly TRBD1 on 5 matching bases. Between the trimmed V and J ends, which lost 5 bases and 4 bases, there was a span of 17 bases. The CDR3 runs to 15 residues. The germline V gene encodes CDR1 SGHVS and CDR2 FQNEAQ. The CDR3 DNA follows: TGTGCCAGCAGCACTAGCGGGGCAGGGATCTATGGCTACACCTTC. It translates to CASSTSGAGIYGYTF.

This clonotype was detected many times. The chain recombines TRBV27 with TRBJ2-1; D remains unclear. The germline gives CDR1 MNHEY, CDR2 SMNVEV (reference sequence). Trimming removed 1 base at V and 8 bases at J, with 3 bases between. The CDR3 has 11 residues. CDR3 region: CASSLFDEQFF. The DNA of the CDR3 is TGTGCCAGCAGTTTATTCGATGAGCAGTTCTTC.

The table lists this clonotype with many counts. The chain is built from TRBV5-5 and TRBJ2-2; tentative D call: TRBD2 (6 bases). Trimming took 0 bases from V and 7 from J, leaving 10 bases between them. The CDR3 totals 14 residues. Germline loops: CDR1 SGHKS, CDR2 YYEKEE (reference sequence). The CDR3 protein is CASSLATEGGELFF. The CDR3 DNA sequence: TGTGCCAGCAGCTTGGCCACGGAGGGCGGGGAGCTGTTTTTT.

This clonotype has a single count. The chain is built from TRBV28 and TRBJ2-3; a possible D gene is TRBD2 (5 bases). The CDR3 has 16 amino acids. V lost 5 bases to trimming and J lost 2 bases, with 17 bases between them. Per the germline V gene, CDR1 is MDHEN and CDR2 is SYDVKM. The CDR3 loop reads CASSHPAGILTDTQYF. CDR3 nucleotides: TGTGCCAGCAGTCACCCCGCCGGGATTCTCACAGATACGCAGTATTTT.

The chain has TRBV19 and TRBJ2-1; TRBD2 matches 8 bases. Germline CDR1 and CDR2: LNHDA and SQIVND (reference sequence). V dropped 4 bases and J dropped 9; count of bases not matched to a gene: 17. The CDR3 loop spans 17 amino acids. In DNA form, the CDR3 reads TGTGCCAGTAGTACCTACCTATCTAGCGGGTATCTAGGTGAGCAGTTCTTC. Its translation is CASSTYLSSGYLGEQFF.

On this clonotype: A single base separates this from a much larger clone, so it may be a read error. The chain couples TRBV3-1 to TRBJ2-5; a possible D gene is TRBD1 (6 bases). Germline loops: CDR1 LGHDT, CDR2 YNNKEL (reference sequence). V lost 3 bases and J 0 bases, leaving 11 bases between the germline ends. The CDR3 extends over 15 amino acids. The CDR3 loop is CASSQQGSNQETQYF. In nucleotides, the CDR3 is TGTGCCAGCAGCCAGCAGGGGTCTAACCAAGAGACCCAGTACTTC.

This chain uses TRBV10-3 with TRBJ2-2, with D maybe TRBD1 (6 bases). The CDR3 is 15 residues long. Germline-derived CDR1 and CDR2 are ENHRY and SYGVKD. The V gene lost 3 bases and the J gene lost 6 bases, with 14 bases spanning the gap. DNA of the CDR3: TGTGCCATCAGTGATAAAGCAGGGGCTGCCGGGGAGCTGTTTTTT. This sequence encodes CAISDKAGAAGELFF.

The chain joins TRBV20-1 to TRBJ2-1, with D possibly being TRBD2 (5 bases). Germline-derived CDR1 and CDR2 are DFQATT and SNEGSKA (reference sequence). The CDR3 has 12 residues. V lost 6 bases to trimming and J lost 7 bases, with 13 bases between them. In DNA form, the CDR3 reads TGCAGTGCCAACTTTTCGGGGAATGAGCAGTTCTTC. This translates into CSANFSGNEQFF.

This clonotype appeared a few times. As DNA, the CDR3 is TGTGCCAGCCACCAGGACAGGGGAGGTACCGGGGAGCTGTTTTTT. This translates into CASHQDRGGTGELFF. The chain links TRBV9 to TRBJ2-2; the match to TRBD1 covers 9 bases. The CDR3 has 15 residues. Germline values: CDR1 SGDLS, CDR2 YYNGEE. Germline trimming cut 7 bases from V and 5 bases from J; bases unmatched to any gene: 9. Looking up the rest from reference TRBV9 and TRBJ2-2 gives the full variable domain: DSGVTQTPKHLITATGQRVTLRCSPRSGDLSVYWYQQSLDQGLQFLIQYYNGEERAKGNILERFSAQQFPDLHSELNLSSLELGDSALYFCASHQDRGGTGELFFGEGSRLTVL.